Below, one TCR beta chain is given with its context. The table came from immunoSEQ multiplex PCR; TCRdb's copy has only in-frame clones and leaves some out. The table has about 160,000 clones, about 93% seen once. This specimen belongs to a study of T cell responses to AZD1222 COVID-19 vaccine. Trimming removed 5 bases at V and 9 bases at J, with 11 bases between. CDR1 is MNHEY, CDR2 SMNVEV, per germline (reference sequence). The CDR3 runs to 12 residues. The genes are TRBV27 and TRBJ1-5; no firm D call. The material was peripheral blood, obtained on day 0 of AZD1222 vaccination. The sequence was obtained from an adult in good health. The CDR3 coding sequence is TGTGCCAGCAGTCGGGTTACTGGGCCCCAGCATTTT. Its protein product is CASSRVTGPQHF.